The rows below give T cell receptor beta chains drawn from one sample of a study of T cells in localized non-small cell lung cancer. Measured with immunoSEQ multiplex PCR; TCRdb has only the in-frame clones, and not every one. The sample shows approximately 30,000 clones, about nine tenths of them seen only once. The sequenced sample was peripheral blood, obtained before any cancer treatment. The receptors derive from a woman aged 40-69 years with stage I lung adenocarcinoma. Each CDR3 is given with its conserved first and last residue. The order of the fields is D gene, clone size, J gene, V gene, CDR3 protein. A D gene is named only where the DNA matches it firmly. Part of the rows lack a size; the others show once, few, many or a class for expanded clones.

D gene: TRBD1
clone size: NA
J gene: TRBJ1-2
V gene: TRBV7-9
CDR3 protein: CASSRQGHYGYTF

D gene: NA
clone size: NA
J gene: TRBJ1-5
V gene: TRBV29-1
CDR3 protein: CSVGMGDSNQPQHF

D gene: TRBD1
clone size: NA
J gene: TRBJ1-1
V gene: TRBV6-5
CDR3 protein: CASSYSKTGGITEAFF

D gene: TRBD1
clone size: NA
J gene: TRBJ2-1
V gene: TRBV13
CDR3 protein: CASSLGARGPLYNEQFF

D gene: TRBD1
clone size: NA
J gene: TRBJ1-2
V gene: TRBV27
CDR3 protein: CASRSSYPGQGPAGYGYTF

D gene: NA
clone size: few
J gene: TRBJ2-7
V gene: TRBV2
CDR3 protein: CASSDGRVLYEQYF

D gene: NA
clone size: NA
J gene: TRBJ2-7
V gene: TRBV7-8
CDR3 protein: CASSLAIFTGVVDEQYF

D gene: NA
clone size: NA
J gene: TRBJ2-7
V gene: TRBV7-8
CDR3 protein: CASSLAGNQPYEQYF

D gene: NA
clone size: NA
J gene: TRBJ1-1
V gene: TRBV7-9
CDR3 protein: CASSAVGTPEPFF

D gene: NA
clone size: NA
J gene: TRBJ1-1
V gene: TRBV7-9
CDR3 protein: CASSLVVGGTEAFF

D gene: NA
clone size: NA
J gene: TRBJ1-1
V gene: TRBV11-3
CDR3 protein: CASSYSRENTEAFF

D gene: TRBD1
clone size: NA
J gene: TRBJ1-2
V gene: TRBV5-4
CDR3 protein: CASSLRQGPFPGYGYTF

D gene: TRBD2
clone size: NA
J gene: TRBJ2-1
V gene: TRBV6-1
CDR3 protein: CASSGEGFYNEQFF

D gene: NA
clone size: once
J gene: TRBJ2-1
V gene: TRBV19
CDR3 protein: CASSIVAGSYNEQFF

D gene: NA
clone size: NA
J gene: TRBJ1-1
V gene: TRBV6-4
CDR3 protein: CASSPTGVGLRTEAFF

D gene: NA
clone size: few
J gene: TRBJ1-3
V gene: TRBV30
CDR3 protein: CAWSVRVGSGNTIYF

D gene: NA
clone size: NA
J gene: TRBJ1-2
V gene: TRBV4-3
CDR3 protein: CASSQVGSFTNYGYTF

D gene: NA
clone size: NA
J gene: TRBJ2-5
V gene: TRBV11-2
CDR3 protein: CASSFGVEETQYF

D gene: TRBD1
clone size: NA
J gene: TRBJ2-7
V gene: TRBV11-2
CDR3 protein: CASSQTGPPLEQYF

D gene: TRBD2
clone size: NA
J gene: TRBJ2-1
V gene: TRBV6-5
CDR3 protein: CASSYTGLGGNEQFF

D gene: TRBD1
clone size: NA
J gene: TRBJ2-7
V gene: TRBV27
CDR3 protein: CASSLSPDRVYEQYF

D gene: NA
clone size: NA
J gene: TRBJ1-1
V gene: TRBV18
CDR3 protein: CASSPSTEPYEAFF

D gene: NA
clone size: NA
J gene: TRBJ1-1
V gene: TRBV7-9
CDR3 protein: CASSSRQLNTEAFF

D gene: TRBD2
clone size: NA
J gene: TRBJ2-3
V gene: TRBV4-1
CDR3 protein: CASSISGGALSTDTQYF